Each of the 29 T cell receptor beta chains below was sequenced from the same sample in a study of Ad26.COV2.S vaccination and SARS-CoV-2 variants. The method was immunoSEQ multiplex PCR; TCRdb's version includes in-frame clones alone and lacks a portion of them. The sample carries approximately 300,000 clones, roughly 80% recorded once. This sample's treatment: roughly 18 received Ad26.COV2.S at low or high dose, single or two shots; 5 received placebo; per-sample allocation not given. Sampling was performed 63 days after the first vaccine or placebo injection. Sequencing used peripheral blood, obtained in a trial of Ad26.COV2.S vaccine versus placebo. The source is a person between 18 and 65 years old who received the Ad26.COV2.S COVID-19 vaccine or a placebo.

This chain uses TRBV5-1 with TRBJ2-1, with 7 bases aligning to TRBD2. The CDR3 sequence is 14 residues long. V lost 3 bases to trimming and J lost 7 bases; unmatched junction nucleotides: 7. In germline, CDR1 is SGHRS, CDR2 YFSETQ. The chain's CDR3 is CASSYGLESNEQFF. The CDR3 nucleotides read TGCGCCAGCAGCTACGGACTAGAATCAAATGAGCAGTTCTTC.

This clone was seen a single time. The chain employs TRBV5-5 and TRBJ2-5, with 9 bases that match TRBD1. The V gene's germline CDR1 is SGHKS and CDR2 YYEKEE (reference sequence). V shed 4 bases, J shed 4 bases, and the junction held 8 bases outside the gene matches. The CDR3 extends over 15 amino acids. CDR3 sequence reads: CASSVQGAGRETQYF. For the CDR3, the DNA is TGTGCCAGCAGCGTACAGGGGGCGGGCCGAGAGACCCAGTACTTC. Full variable domain (missing parts from reference TRBV5-5 and TRBJ2-5): DAGVTQSPTHLIKTRGQQVTLRCSPISGHKSVSWYQQVLGQGPQFIFQYYEKEERGRGNFPDRFSARQFPNYSSELNVNALLLGDSALYLCASSVQGAGRETQYFGPGTRLLVL.

The rearrangement links TRBV25-1 to TRBJ1-6, with D possibly TRBD1 on 5 matching bases. This CDR3 region has 13 residues. Per the germline V gene, CDR1 is MGHDK and CDR2 is SYGVNS. V was cut by 6 bases and J by 9 bases, with 12 bases left in between. CDR3 in DNA: TGTGCCAGCAGGGGGACGGGAGGTTCACCCCTCCACTTT. This encodes CASRGTGGSPLHF.

V usage is TRBV4-2 and J usage is TRBJ1-2; D is possibly TRBD1 (6 bases). The V end lost 3 bases, the J end lost 4 bases, and 15 bases lay between the germline ends. The CDR3 is 15 residues long. CDR1 LGHNA and CDR2 YNFKEQ come from the germline V gene. In DNA form, the CDR3 reads TGTGCCAGCAGCCAGGCCGGGGGCCGGATCTATGGCTACACCTTC. Translated, it gives CASSQAGGRIYGYTF.

The rearrangement links TRBV10-3 to TRBJ2-3, with D possibly TRBD2 on 6 matching bases. The CDR3 totals 15 residues. CDR1 is ENHRY and CDR2 is SYGVKD in the germline V gene. V was shortened by 6 bases and J by 0 bases, with 13 bases between the two germline ends. The chain's CDR3 is CAISPAGLSTDTQYF. The CDR3 DNA follows: TGTGCCATCAGCCCGGCGGGGCTAAGCACAGATACGCAGTATTTT.

In this sample, this clone turned up once. This rearrangement joins TRBV9 to TRBJ1-6; no firm D call. The CDR3 contains 14 residues. From germline, CDR1 is SGDLS and CDR2 YYNGEE. Trimming removed 4 bases at V and 2 bases at J, with 7 bases between. CDR3 loop: CASSSTPYNSPLHF. The DNA of the CDR3 is TGTGCCAGCAGCTCTACCCCCTATAATTCACCCCTCCACTTT.

The rearrangement links TRBV5-6 to TRBJ2-7; TRBD1 matches 8 bases. The ends lost 4 bases at V and 0 bases at J; junction bases unmatched: 9. CDR1 and CDR2 from the germline V gene are SGHDT and YYEEEE. This CDR3 is built from 16 residues. Here the CDR3 DNA reads TGTGCCAGCAGCGGATACCGGGACAGGCTCTCCTACGAGCAGTACTTC. Amino acids: CASSGYRDRLSYEQYF.

The chain recombines TRBV11-3 with TRBJ2-1; 7 bases line up with TRBD2. J lost 2 bases, V lost 1 base, and 2 bases had no gene match. The CDR3 is 15 amino acids. Germline CDR1 and CDR2: SGHNT and YENEEA. CDR3 loop: CASSLALAAYNEQFF. The DNA for the CDR3 is TGTGCCAGCAGCTTAGCGCTAGCGGCCTACAATGAGCAGTTCTTC.

This chain links TRBV5-1 with TRBJ1-1, with D possibly TRBD1 on 6 matching bases. The CDR3 is 14 residues long. Trimming took 0 bases from V and 5 from J, leaving 11 bases between them. Per the germline V gene, CDR1 is SGHRS and CDR2 is YFSETQ. The DNA for the CDR3 is TGCGCCAGCAGCTTGGCCGAGGGGGGGACTGAAGCTTTCTTT. This sequence encodes CASSLAEGGTEAFF.

The chain has TRBV3-1 (or the pseudogene TRBV3-2) and TRBJ2-7, with TRBD1 matching 7 bases. The CDR3 length is 15 residues. Germline lookup yields CDR1 LGHDT and CDR2 YNNKEL (reference sequence). Germline trimming cut 4 bases from V and 0 bases from J; bases unmatched to any gene: 6. The chain's CDR3 is CASSLHGDSSYEQYF. Here the CDR3 DNA reads TGTGCCAGCAGCCTGCACGGGGACAGCTCCTACGAGCAGTACTTC.

V gene TRBV7-9 combines with J gene TRBJ2-7, with D tentatively TRBD2 (5 bases). Germline V gene sequence: CDR1 SEHNR, CDR2 FQNEAQ (reference sequence). The CDR3 is 16 amino acids. V dropped 4 bases and J dropped 2 bases, with 18 bases sitting between them. CDR3 in amino acids: CASSSDTGNRPYEQYF. As DNA, the CDR3 is TGTGCCAGCAGCTCAGATACGGGAAATAGGCCCTACGAGCAGTACTTC. Drawing the rest from reference TRBV7-9 and TRBJ2-7, the complete variable domain is DTGVSQNPRHKITKRGQNVTFRCDPISEHNRLYWYRQTLGQGPEFLTYFQNEAQLEKSRLLSDRFSAERPKGSFSTLEIQRTEQGDSAMYLCASSSDTGNRPYEQYFGPGTRLTVT.

The genes are TRBV19 and TRBJ1-1; the D is unclear. The V and J ends lost 1 base and 2 bases respectively, with 8 bases between them. The CDR3 has 14 amino acids. From germline, CDR1 is LNHDA and CDR2 SQIVND (reference sequence). DNA of the CDR3: TGTGCCAGTAGTATAGGGATGACCAACACTGAAGCTTTCTTT. Translating it yields CASSIGMTNTEAFF.

The chain combines TRBV7-9 with TRBJ1-6; D unresolved. V was shortened by 5 bases and J by 0 bases, with 17 bases between the two germline ends. CDR3 length equals 18 residues. CDR1 and CDR2 (germline): SEHNR, FQNEAQ (reference sequence). CDR3 DNA: TGTGCCAGCAGCCCTTCGAACCGGGTGAACTCCTATAATTCACCCCTCCACTTT. Translated, it gives CASSPSNRVNSYNSPLHF.

This rearrangement joins TRBV5-1 to TRBJ1-1; D gene uncertain. The V gene's germline CDR1 is SGHRS and CDR2 YFSETQ. The CDR3 is 16 residues long. With 4 bases removed from V and 3 bases from J, the gap between germline ends came to 19 bases. The CDR3, as DNA: TGCGCCAGCAGCCCCTGGGGTCGAGCCGGTGACACTGAAGCTTTCTTT. It translates to CASSPWGRAGDTEAFF.

This clone was recorded once. The chain has TRBV11-2 and TRBJ2-5; a possible D gene is TRBD1 (6 bases). CDR3 length: 13 residues. Germline V gene sequence: CDR1 SGHAT, CDR2 FQNNGV. Trimming cost V 3 bases and J 5 bases, with 10 bases left between them. CDR3 loop: CASSLGAGETQYF. Written as DNA, the CDR3 is TGTGCCAGCAGCTTGGGGGCAGGGGAGACCCAGTACTTC.

Concerning this clone itself: The sample carries other DNA sequences with the same CDR3. V and J are TRBV12-3 or TRBV12-4 and TRBJ1-2; 8 nucleotides align to TRBD1. V was clipped by 3 bases and J by 6 bases; unmatched bases: 3. The CDR3 length is 13 residues. CDR3 loop: CASSFGQGDGYTF. The DNA for the CDR3 is TGTGCCAGCAGTTTCGGACAGGGAGATGGCTACACCTTC.

The chain combines TRBV28 with TRBJ2-7; TRBD1 aligns across 8 bases. The germline V gene encodes CDR1 MDHEN and CDR2 SYDVKM. The CDR3 has 17 residues. V dropped 8 bases and J dropped 6; count of bases not matched to a gene: 21. DNA for the CDR3: TGTGCCAGCCGAGGCAGGGGGCTATCCCTGGCTCTAGGCGAGCAGTACTTC. Protein sequence: CASRGRGLSLALGEQYF.

The chain employs TRBV13 and TRBJ2-2, with D possibly matching TRBD1 (6 bases). The CDR3 spans 14 residues. Between the trimmed V and J ends, which lost 2 bases and 4 bases, there was a span of 8 bases. Germline-derived CDR1 and CDR2 are PRHDT and FYEKMQ (reference sequence). CDR3 protein: CASSLTGSTGELFF. As DNA, the CDR3 is TGTGCCAGCAGCTTAACAGGGAGCACCGGGGAGCTGTTTTTT.

The chain is built from TRBV2 and TRBJ2-4; 9 bases map to TRBD1. The germline gives CDR1 SNHLY, CDR2 FYNNEI. CDR3 size: 14 residues. The V gene end was trimmed by 9 bases and the J gene end by 4 bases; junction bases not matched to a gene: 7. This CDR3 reads CASKPGTGKNIQYF. As DNA, the CDR3 is TGTGCCAGTAAACCCGGGACAGGGAAAAACATTCAGTACTTC.

The chain couples TRBV9 to TRBJ2-7; 7 bases match TRBD1. The germline gives CDR1 SGDLS, CDR2 YYNGEE. After removal of 3 bases from V and 4 bases from J, the junction contained 4 bases not matched to a gene. There are 13 residues in the CDR3. Here the CDR3 reads CASSGTGEYEQYF. The DNA of the CDR3 is TGTGCCAGCAGCGGCACAGGGGAATACGAGCAGTACTTC.

This rearrangement joins TRBV19 to TRBJ2-4, with 7 bases fitting TRBD1. CDR1 and CDR2 (germline): LNHDA, SQIVND (reference sequence). The CDR3 runs 20 residues. J gave up 0 bases and V 5 bases, and 19 bases lay outside the gene matches. Here the CDR3 reads CASSARTGQDVDLAKNIQYF. The DNA of the CDR3 is TGTGCCAGTAGTGCTAGGACAGGTCAAGACGTTGATTTAGCCAAAAACATTCAGTACTTC. Looking up the rest from reference TRBV19 and TRBJ2-4 gives the full variable domain: DGGITQSPKYLFRKEGQNVTLSCEQNLNHDAMYWYRQDPGQGLRLIYYSQIVNDFQKGDIAEGYSVSREKKESFPLTVTSAQKNPTAFYLCASSARTGQDVDLAKNIQYFGAGTRLSVL.

This clone was observed a handful of times. V is TRBV6-4 and J is TRBJ2-2; D is undetermined. The ends were cut back, 0 bases at V and 5 bases at J, with 4 bases in the middle. CDR1 and CDR2 from the germline V gene are MRHNA and SNTAGT. The CDR3 covers 13 residues. CDR3 amino acids: CASSDSGTGELFF. CDR3 DNA sequence: TGTGCCAGCAGTGACTCTGGGACCGGGGAGCTGTTTTTT.

The chain links TRBV5-1 to TRBJ1-6, with a weak D call TRBD1 (5 bases). CDR1 and CDR2 (germline): SGHRS, YFSETQ. The CDR3 is made up of 16 amino acids. The V end lost 0 bases, the J end lost 7 bases, and 14 bases lay between the germline ends. As DNA, the CDR3 is TGCGCCAGCAGCTTGGACCACCGACAGAGAAATTCACCCCTCCACTTT. Translated, it gives CASSLDHRQRNSPLHF.

The chain couples TRBV2 to TRBJ2-1, with D possibly being TRBD1 (6 bases). The CDR3 spans 15 residues. CDR1 is SNHLY and CDR2 is FYNNEI in the germline V gene. The V and J ends lost 6 bases and 1 base respectively, with 13 bases between them. The CDR3 nucleotides are TGTGCCAGCAGCCGCAGGCAGGGGTCCTACAATGAGCAGTTCTTC. The encoded protein is CASSRRQGSYNEQFF.

CDR3 sequence: CASSPSGRGYTEAFF. The CDR3 bases are TGTGCCAGCTCACCTTCCGGCAGGGGTTACACTGAAGCTTTCTTT. This sequence joins TRBV18 and TRBJ1-1, with D possibly TRBD1 on 6 matching bases. Germline-derived CDR1 and CDR2 are KGHSH and LQKENI. Deletions cut 3 bases from V and 3 bases from J, with 14 bases between. The CDR3 length is 15 residues.

The J gene is TRBJ2-7, the V gene TRBV11-2; the match to TRBD1 covers 9 bases. Trimming took 5 bases from V and 2 from J; bases not matched to a gene: 7. Germline V gives CDR1 SGHAT, CDR2 FQNNGV. The CDR3 is 15 residues long. Here the CDR3 reads CASSVMGQGTYEQYF. CDR3 sequence (DNA): TGTGCCAGCAGCGTAATGGGACAGGGAACCTACGAGCAGTACTTC.

This chain joins TRBV28 and TRBJ1-2; D gene uncertain. The CDR3 totals 17 residues. Per germline, CDR1 MDHEN and CDR2 SYDVKM. V dropped 4 bases and J dropped 0 bases, with 18 bases sitting between them. This chain's CDR3 is CASSSPTLEATNYGYTF. Here the CDR3 DNA reads TGTGCCAGCAGTTCGCCCACCCTTGAGGCTACTAACTATGGCTACACCTTC.

CDR3 bases: TGCGCCAGCAGCCAAGATCCCCGCGGCAGGGAGCAGTTCTTC. Translated: CASSQDPRGREQFF. The gene calls are TRBV4-1 and TRBJ2-1; D is undetermined. The CDR3 is made up of 14 amino acids. Trimming pared 0 bases from V and 10 bases from J, leaving 13 bases between. Germline CDR1 MGHRA, CDR2 YSYEKL.

V is TRBV7-2 and J is TRBJ1-4, with a tentative D call TRBD1 (6 bases). V dropped 5 bases and J dropped 8 bases, with 12 bases sitting between them. This CDR3 region has 13 residues. CDR1 SGHTA and CDR2 FQGNSA come from the germline V gene. CDR3 region: CASSVKGGEKLFF. Written as DNA, the CDR3 is TGTGCCAGCAGCGTAAAAGGGGGGGAAAAACTGTTTTTT.